These T cell receptor beta chains were read from a single sample in a study of T cell clones after liver transplantation. The protocol was immunoSEQ multiplex PCR, while the TCRdb copy is restricted to in-frame clones and leaves out a portion. Among 60,000 or so clones listed, 60% to 80% were seen once. The starting material was CD4+ T cells from blood, obtained at the 22-month timepoint. These receptors all come from a human patient who received a liver transplant. Some T cells may possibly be graft donor cells. The CDR3 runs from the conserved cysteine through the conserved F or W. The D gene is left open where the match is weak. A row's size may be missing; if present it is once, few, many or a size class.

cdr3_aa: CASSQDIRADSTKQYF
cdr3_nt: TGTGCCAGCAGCCAAGATATTCGAGCGGACAGTACCAAGCAGTACTTC
v_call: TRBV14
d_call: .
clone_size: .
cdr3_length: 16
j_call: TRBJ2-7

cdr3_aa: CASRIGGHGTEAFF
cdr3_nt: TGTGCCAGCAGAATCGGGGGCCATGGCACTGAAGCTTTCTTT
v_call: TRBV5-5
d_call: .
clone_size: .
cdr3_length: 14
j_call: TRBJ1-1

cdr3_aa: CASSPQGVNTEAFF
cdr3_nt: TGTGCCAGCAGTCCTCAGGGGGTGAACACTGAAGCTTTCTTT
v_call: TRBV6-6
d_call: TRBD1
clone_size: once
cdr3_length: 14
j_call: TRBJ1-1

cdr3_aa: CASSPSGDQPQHF
cdr3_nt: TGTGCCAGCTCACCTTCAGGGGATCAGCCCCAGCATTTT
v_call: TRBV18
d_call: .
clone_size: .
cdr3_length: 13
j_call: TRBJ1-5

cdr3_aa: CAWSVLFGQAGYEQFF
cdr3_nt: TGTGCCTGGAGTGTCTTATTCGGGCAGGCTGGGTATGAGCAGTTCTTC
v_call: TRBV30
d_call: .
clone_size: .
cdr3_length: 16
j_call: TRBJ2-1

cdr3_aa: CASRTGTSEGQFF
cdr3_nt: TGTGCCAGCAGGACCGGGACTAGCGAAGGGCAGTTCTTC
v_call: TRBV6-1
d_call: TRBD2
clone_size: .
cdr3_length: 13
j_call: TRBJ2-1

cdr3_aa: CAISDVPGTGGGNQPQHF
cdr3_nt: TGTGCCATCAGTGATGTTCCCGGGACAGGGGGGGGCAATCAGCCCCAGCATTTT
v_call: TRBV10-3
d_call: TRBD1
clone_size: .
cdr3_length: 18
j_call: TRBJ1-5

cdr3_aa: CASSLAGSYEQYF
cdr3_nt: TGTGCCAGCAGTTTGGCTGGCTCCTACGAGCAGTACTTC
v_call: TRBV28
d_call: .
clone_size: few
cdr3_length: 13
j_call: TRBJ2-7

cdr3_aa: CASSEVSYGYTF
cdr3_nt: TGTGCCAGCAGTGAAGTGTCCTATGGCTACACCTTC
v_call: TRBV6-1
d_call: .
clone_size: .
cdr3_length: 12
j_call: TRBJ1-2

cdr3_aa: CASSIAGKGWRNQPQHF
cdr3_nt: TGTGCCAGTAGTATAGCCGGGAAGGGTTGGCGCAATCAGCCCCAGCATTTT
v_call: TRBV19
d_call: .
clone_size: .
cdr3_length: 17
j_call: TRBJ1-5

cdr3_aa: CASSLGGADTGELFF
cdr3_nt: TGCGCCAGCAGCTTGGGGGGGGCCGACACCGGGGAGCTGTTTTTT
v_call: TRBV5-1
d_call: .
clone_size: .
cdr3_length: 15
j_call: TRBJ2-2

cdr3_aa: CASSYSGSRREKLFF
cdr3_nt: TGTGCCAGCAGTTACTCGGGATCCCGACGGGAAAAACTGTTTTTT
v_call: TRBV6-5
d_call: .
clone_size: .
cdr3_length: 15
j_call: TRBJ1-4

cdr3_aa: CASSEGGTTPSTDTQYF
cdr3_nt: TGTGCCAGCAGTGAAGGGGGGACTACCCCGAGCACAGATACGCAGTATTTT
v_call: TRBV2
d_call: TRBD2
clone_size: .
cdr3_length: 17
j_call: TRBJ2-3

cdr3_aa: CASSFQDNTEAFF
cdr3_nt: TGTGCCAGCAGTTTTCAGGACAACACTGAAGCTTTCTTT
v_call: TRBV27
d_call: .
clone_size: .
cdr3_length: 13
j_call: TRBJ1-1

cdr3_aa: CASSSLQGKTNHEQYF
cdr3_nt: TGTGCCAGCAGCTCCCTCCAAGGGAAGACGAACCACGAGCAGTACTTC
v_call: TRBV11-2
d_call: .
clone_size: .
cdr3_length: 16
j_call: TRBJ2-7

cdr3_aa: CASGASGTDTQYF
cdr3_nt: TGTGCATCAGGGGCCTCGGGCACAGATACGCAGTATTTT
v_call: TRBV7-9
d_call: .
clone_size: .
cdr3_length: 13
j_call: TRBJ2-3

cdr3_aa: CASSIVFRQNIPYEQYF
cdr3_nt: TGTGCCAGTAGTATAGTGTTCCGGCAGAACATTCCCTACGAGCAGTACTTC
v_call: TRBV19
d_call: .
clone_size: .
cdr3_length: 17
j_call: TRBJ2-7

cdr3_aa: CASSPRGEVAEAFF
cdr3_nt: TGTGCCAGCAGTCCCCGGGGGGAGGTGGCTGAAGCTTTCTTT
v_call: TRBV28
d_call: .
clone_size: .
cdr3_length: 14
j_call: TRBJ1-1

cdr3_aa: CASSMSPTGSYEQYF
cdr3_nt: TGTGCCAGTAGTATGAGCCCGACAGGCTCCTACGAGCAGTACTTC
v_call: TRBV19
d_call: .
clone_size: .
cdr3_length: 15
j_call: TRBJ2-7

cdr3_aa: CASSYRGLDSGANVLTF
cdr3_nt: TGTGCCAGCAGTTACAGGGGACTGGACTCTGGGGCCAACGTCCTGACTTTC
v_call: TRBV28
d_call: .
clone_size: once
cdr3_length: 17
j_call: TRBJ2-6

cdr3_aa: CASSLLRTVSNQPQHF
cdr3_nt: TGTGCCAGCAGCCTCCTCCGGACGGTTAGCAATCAGCCCCAGCATTTT
v_call: TRBV7-8
d_call: .
clone_size: .
cdr3_length: 16
j_call: TRBJ1-5

cdr3_aa: CASESGTQFFF
cdr3_nt: TGTGCCAGCGAGTCGGGGACACAGTTCTTCTTC
v_call: TRBV6-5
d_call: .
clone_size: .
cdr3_length: 11
j_call: TRBJ2-7

cdr3_aa: CAYSGGPTDTQYF
cdr3_nt: TGTGCCTATAGCGGGGGACCCACAGATACGCAGTATTTT
v_call: TRBV30
d_call: TRBD2
clone_size: .
cdr3_length: 13
j_call: TRBJ2-3

cdr3_aa: CASSLGLTSNTGELFF
cdr3_nt: TGTGCCAGCAGCTTGGGACTAACCTCGAACACCGGGGAGCTGTTTTTT
v_call: TRBV5-4
d_call: .
clone_size: .
cdr3_length: 16
j_call: TRBJ2-2

cdr3_aa: CAIMGDFGRYEQYF
cdr3_nt: TGTGCCATCATGGGGGATTTCGGACGGTACGAGCAGTACTTC
v_call: TRBV10-3
d_call: .
clone_size: .
cdr3_length: 14
j_call: TRBJ2-7

cdr3_aa: CASSHGHPGAPQHF
cdr3_nt: TGTGCCAGCAGTCACGGACACCCTGGAGCTCCCCAGCATTTT
v_call: TRBV16
d_call: .
clone_size: few
cdr3_length: 14
j_call: TRBJ1-5

cdr3_aa: CASSSDSNSPLHF
cdr3_nt: TGTGCCAGCAGCTCGGACAGTAATTCACCCCTCCACTTT
v_call: TRBV5-4
d_call: .
clone_size: .
cdr3_length: 13
j_call: TRBJ1-6

cdr3_aa: CASSYRQAYNSPLHF
cdr3_nt: TGTGCCAGCAGTTACAGACAGGCATATAATTCACCCCTCCACTTT
v_call: TRBV6-5
d_call: .
clone_size: .
cdr3_length: 15
j_call: TRBJ1-6

cdr3_aa: CASSPRQGFNTEAFF
cdr3_nt: TGCGCCAGCAGCCCCAGACAGGGTTTTAACACTGAAGCTTTCTTT
v_call: TRBV4-1
d_call: TRBD1
clone_size: .
cdr3_length: 15
j_call: TRBJ1-1

cdr3_aa: CASSIRTAGNTIYF
cdr3_nt: TGTGCCAGTAGTATTCGGACAGCTGGAAACACCATATATTTT
v_call: TRBV19
d_call: .
clone_size: .
cdr3_length: 14
j_call: TRBJ1-3

cdr3_aa: CASSLVHEQYF
cdr3_nt: TGTGCCAGCAGCTTAGTCCACGAGCAGTACTTC
v_call: TRBV7-2
d_call: .
clone_size: .
cdr3_length: 11
j_call: TRBJ2-7

cdr3_aa: CASSPQTGAGQPQHF
cdr3_nt: TGTGCCAGCAGCCCGCAAACAGGGGCCGGGCAGCCCCAGCATTTT
v_call: TRBV6-1
d_call: TRBD1
clone_size: .
cdr3_length: 15
j_call: TRBJ1-5

cdr3_aa: CSGGQGEKLFF
cdr3_nt: TGCAGCGGGGGACAAGGCGAAAAACTGTTTTTT
v_call: TRBV29-1
d_call: .
clone_size: .
cdr3_length: 11
j_call: TRBJ1-4

cdr3_aa: CAISHRGHTEAFF
cdr3_nt: TGTGCCATCAGCCACAGGGGACACACTGAAGCTTTCTTT
v_call: TRBV10-3
d_call: TRBD1
clone_size: .
cdr3_length: 13
j_call: TRBJ1-1

cdr3_aa: CASSLSFGTANYGYTF
cdr3_nt: TGTGCCAGCAGCCTATCTTTCGGGACAGCAAACTATGGCTACACCTTC
v_call: TRBV28
d_call: TRBD1
clone_size: .
cdr3_length: 16
j_call: TRBJ1-2

cdr3_aa: CASSLNGYTF
cdr3_nt: TGTGCCAGCAGCCTTAATGGCTACACCTTC
v_call: TRBV7-9
d_call: .
clone_size: .
cdr3_length: 10
j_call: TRBJ1-2

cdr3_aa: CASSLVKLTGELFF
cdr3_nt: TGTGCCAGCAGCTTAGTCAAACTCACCGGGGAGCTGTTTTTT
v_call: TRBV7-9
d_call: .
clone_size: once
cdr3_length: 14
j_call: TRBJ2-2

cdr3_aa: CASTTGSSPHTEAFF
cdr3_nt: TGTGCCAGCACCACAGGGTCCTCCCCCCACACTGAAGCTTTCTTT
v_call: TRBV18
d_call: .
clone_size: .
cdr3_length: 15
j_call: TRBJ1-1

cdr3_aa: CASSRRDRAGDTQYF
cdr3_nt: TGCGCCAGCAGCCGACGGGACAGAGCCGGAGATACGCAGTATTTT
v_call: TRBV4-1
d_call: TRBD1
clone_size: .
cdr3_length: 15
j_call: TRBJ2-3

cdr3_aa: CATLPGGRGSLSGYTF
cdr3_nt: TGTGCCACCCTACCAGGGGGGAGAGGCAGCCTCTCTGGCTACACCTTC
v_call: TRBV19
d_call: TRBD1
clone_size: .
cdr3_length: 16
j_call: TRBJ1-2

cdr3_aa: CASSLSAGRNNSPLHF
cdr3_nt: TGTGCCAGCAGCCTTAGTGCGGGACGGAATAATTCACCCCTCCACTTT
v_call: TRBV7-8
d_call: .
clone_size: .
cdr3_length: 16
j_call: TRBJ1-6

cdr3_aa: CASRKIGTDTQYF
cdr3_nt: TGCGCCAGCCGAAAGATAGGCACAGATACGCAGTATTTT
v_call: TRBV5-1
d_call: .
clone_size: .
cdr3_length: 13
j_call: TRBJ2-3

cdr3_aa: CASSLLGNGYTF
cdr3_nt: TGTGCCAGCAGTTTATTGGGGAATGGCTACACCTTC
v_call: TRBV28
d_call: .
clone_size: .
cdr3_length: 12
j_call: TRBJ1-2

cdr3_aa: CASSLASGSGGMETQYF
cdr3_nt: TGCGCCAGCAGCTTGGCTTCGGGTAGCGGGGGGATGGAGACCCAGTACTTC
v_call: TRBV5-1
d_call: TRBD2
clone_size: few
cdr3_length: 17
j_call: TRBJ2-5

cdr3_aa: CASSLAGLLGTDTQYF
cdr3_nt: TGCGCCAGCAGCTTGGCCGGACTACTGGGCACAGATACGCAGTATTTT
v_call: TRBV5-1
d_call: .
clone_size: .
cdr3_length: 16
j_call: TRBJ2-3

cdr3_aa: CASSSQGGGNQPQHF
cdr3_nt: TGTGCCAGTAGCTCACAGGGGGGTGGCAATCAGCCCCAGCATTTT
v_call: TRBV19
d_call: TRBD1
clone_size: .
cdr3_length: 15
j_call: TRBJ1-5

cdr3_aa: CAAGTAYEQYF
cdr3_nt: TGTGCCGCCGGGACAGCCTACGAGCAGTACTTC
v_call: TRBV19
d_call: TRBD1
clone_size: .
cdr3_length: 11
j_call: TRBJ2-7

cdr3_aa: CASKRDPGGGYTF
cdr3_nt: TGTGCCAGCAAACGGGACCCCGGGGGCGGCTACACCTTC
v_call: TRBV6-5
d_call: .
clone_size: .
cdr3_length: 13
j_call: TRBJ1-2

cdr3_aa: CASSRDTHTGELFF
cdr3_nt: TGTGCCAGCAGCCGGGACACCCACACCGGGGAGCTGTTTTTT
v_call: TRBV9
d_call: .
clone_size: .
cdr3_length: 14
j_call: TRBJ2-2

cdr3_aa: CAWKQEYNSPLHF
cdr3_nt: TGTGCCTGGAAACAGGAGTATAATTCACCCCTCCACTTT
v_call: TRBV30
d_call: .
clone_size: many
cdr3_length: 13
j_call: TRBJ1-6

cdr3_aa: CASAGELFF
cdr3_nt: TGTGCCAGCGCCGGGGAGCTGTTTTTT
v_call: TRBV6-4
d_call: .
clone_size: few
cdr3_length: 9
j_call: TRBJ2-2

cdr3_aa: CASSHGRGPRETQYF
cdr3_nt: TGCGCCAGCAGTCATGGCAGGGGGCCTCGGGAGACCCAGTACTTC
v_call: TRBV23-1
d_call: TRBD1
clone_size: few
cdr3_length: 15
j_call: TRBJ2-5

cdr3_aa: CASSVSSNGELFF
cdr3_nt: TGTGCCAGCAGCGTGTCATCGAACGGGGAGCTGTTTTTT
v_call: TRBV5-4
d_call: .
clone_size: .
cdr3_length: 13
j_call: TRBJ2-2

cdr3_aa: CASSARLAGGNLDEQFF
cdr3_nt: TGTGCCAGCAGCGCCCGACTAGCGGGGGGGAACTTGGATGAGCAGTTCTTC
v_call: TRBV21-1
d_call: .
clone_size: .
cdr3_length: 17
j_call: TRBJ2-1

cdr3_aa: CASSLGATNYGYTF
cdr3_nt: TGTGCCAGCAGCTTAGGTGCCACTAACTATGGCTACACCTTC
v_call: TRBV7-9
d_call: .
clone_size: .
cdr3_length: 14
j_call: TRBJ1-2

cdr3_aa: CASSPQTGNGYTF
cdr3_nt: TGTGCCAGCAGTCCCCAGACAGGGAACGGCTACACCTTC
v_call: TRBV28
d_call: TRBD1
clone_size: .
cdr3_length: 13
j_call: TRBJ1-2

cdr3_aa: CASSLSGAFPYEQYF
cdr3_nt: TGTGCCAGCAGCTTATCCGGGGCCTTTCCCTACGAGCAGTACTTC
v_call: TRBV11-1
d_call: .
clone_size: few
cdr3_length: 15
j_call: TRBJ2-7